This passage covers 17 T cell receptor beta chains from one sample sequenced in a study of technical replicates of blood from several donors (dated by TCRdb to about 2017). The library was obtained by the immunoSEQ multiplex PCR assay. TCRdb's version of the immuneACCESS table is confined to in-frame rearrangements and falls short of the full clone set. An unresolved V gene accounts for under half of the shortfall where checked; the remainder is of unknown origin. For this sample the table gives about 83,000 clones, of which around nine tenths were detected only once. Jointly, the top ten make up around 0.25% of the sample. Sequencing input: T cells isolated from PBMCs. These receptors were collected from a human donor in good health.

Within the sample, this clone is medium-sized. The V and J genes are TRBV4-2 and TRBJ2-6, with D possibly TRBD1 on 5 matching bases. Deletions cut 0 bases from V and 1 base from J, with 7 bases between. Per germline, CDR1 LGHNA and CDR2 YNFKEQ. This CDR3 comprises 16 residues. The chain's CDR3 is CASSQETGSGANVLTF. CDR3 DNA sequence: TGTGCCAGCAGCCAAGAAACAGGTTCTGGGGCCAACGTCCTGACTTTC.

This chain links TRBV5-6 with TRBJ2-7; D might be TRBD2 (6 bases). The CDR3 runs 14 residues. Between the trimmed V and J ends, which lost 6 bases and 3 bases, there was a span of 16 bases. Germline V gene data show CDR1 as SGHDT and CDR2 as YYEEEE. This CDR3 reads CASNLGGSDYEQYF. The CDR3 DNA reads as TGTGCCAGCAATCTCGGGGGATCTGACTACGAGCAGTACTTC.

CDR3 sequence reads: CASSESSQTQYF. CDR3 DNA: TGTGCCAGCAGCGAATCCAGTCAGACCCAGTACTTC. The chain recombines TRBV5-6 with TRBJ2-5; D unclear. The CDR3 spans 12 residues. The V end lost 4 bases, the J end lost 6 bases, and 10 bases lay between the germline ends. Germline CDR1 reads SGHDT; CDR2 reads YYEEEE.

V is TRBV5-5 and J is TRBJ1-6, with a tentative D call TRBD1 (6 bases). Deletions cut 0 bases from V and 9 bases from J, with 10 bases between. CDR1 and CDR2 from the germline V gene are SGHKS and YYEKEE (reference sequence). This CDR3 region has 14 residues. The CDR3 sequence: CASSLGQDGSPLHF. The CDR3 bases are TGTGCCAGCAGCTTGGGACAGGATGGTTCACCCCTCCACTTT.

Only one count was recorded for this clone. The chain joins TRBV11-3 to TRBJ2-5, with 8 bases fitting TRBD1. CDR1 SGHNT and CDR2 YENEEA come from the germline V gene. Germline trimming cut 5 bases from V and 5 bases from J; bases unmatched to any gene: 7. The CDR3 is 14 amino acids. CDR3 region: CASSRDRMGETQYF. The CDR3 DNA is TGTGCCAGCAGCCGGGACAGGATGGGGGAGACCCAGTACTTC.

The CDR3 spells CASSFRTSGGPFRYEQYF. CDR3 DNA: TGTGCCAGCAGCTTCCGGACTAGCGGGGGGCCCTTCCGCTACGAGCAGTACTTC. The genes are TRBV7-8 and TRBJ2-7; TRBD2 aligns across 14 bases. The ends lost 3 bases at V and 3 bases at J; junction bases unmatched: 10. Germline-derived CDR1 and CDR2 are SGHVS and FQNEAQ. The CDR3 is 18 residues long.

This chain joins TRBV2 and TRBJ2-5, with D possibly TRBD2 on 5 matching bases. V shed 6 bases and J shed 5 bases, with 19 bases lying between them. This CDR3 is built from 15 residues. CDR1 is SNHLY, CDR2 FYNNEI, per germline. The CDR3 spells CASRRIGLVGETQYF. CDR3 sequence (DNA): TGTGCCAGCAGGAGAATTGGACTGGTCGGGGAGACCCAGTACTTC.

CDR3 loop: CASSLHSSYEQYF. CDR3 coding DNA: TGTGCCAGCAGCCTCCATAGCTCCTACGAGCAGTACTTC. The chain uses TRBV11-3 and TRBJ2-7; D unclear. V lost 5 bases, J lost 0 bases, and 8 bases lay in between. The CDR3 consists of 13 residues. Germline V CDR1 and CDR2: SGHNT, YENEEA.

This chain uses TRBV28 with TRBJ2-7; 8 positions agree with TRBD1. Germline loops: CDR1 MDHEN, CDR2 SYDVKM. The ends lost 4 bases at V and 5 bases at J; junction bases unmatched: 7. This CDR3 region has 14 residues. As DNA, the CDR3 is TGTGCCAGCAGTTCCCAGGGGGCGGTTAACGAGCAGTACTTC. It specifies CASSSQGAVNEQYF.

The chain is built from TRBV4-2 and TRBJ2-7; 7 nucleotides line up with TRBD2. The V gene's germline CDR1 is LGHNA and CDR2 YNFKEQ. The CDR3 runs 18 residues. V lost 4 bases and J lost 3; bases outside the gene matches: 18. CDR3 coding DNA: TGTGCCAGCAGCCCCTCCGGGGGGTGGAATGGTGGAGGCTACGAGCAGTACTTC. Translating gives CASSPSGGWNGGGYEQYF.

As DNA, the CDR3 is TGTGCCAGCAGCCAAGATTCGCGTCGGTACACTGAAGCTTTCTTT. This encodes CASSQDSRRYTEAFF. The chain uses TRBV14 and TRBJ1-1, with D unclear. Trimming pared 0 bases from V and 3 bases from J, leaving 11 bases between. Germline CDR1 reads SGHDN; CDR2 reads FVKESK. This CDR3 has 15 residues.

With regard to this clone: Relative to the germline gene, one junction end is altered; a read error may explain this. This chain joins TRBV7-8 and TRBJ2-7; D not certain. The germline CDR1 and CDR2 sequences are SGHVS and FQNEAQ. The CDR3 is made up of 16 amino acids. The CDR3 region has the DNA TGTGCCAGCAGCTTAGAAGGCCGGAGATTTAACTACGAGCAGTACTTT. Residues: CASSLEGRRFNYEQYF.

The genes are TRBV13 and TRBJ1-4; the match to TRBD1 covers 8 bases. The junction had 7 bases not matched to a gene; V was cut back by 0 bases and J by 4 bases. Germline CDR1 PRHDT, CDR2 FYEKMQ (reference sequence). This CDR3 is 17 amino acids long. The CDR3 loop reads CASSLGSRGLVNEKLFF. The CDR3 bases are TGTGCCAGCAGCTTAGGTTCCAGGGGGCTGGTTAATGAAAAACTGTTTTTT.

This rearrangement joins TRBV11-2 to TRBJ1-6; D possibly corresponds to TRBD1 (6 bases). This CDR3 comprises 14 residues. Trimming removed 5 bases from V and 8 bases from J, with 13 bases in between. CDR1 SGHAT and CDR2 FQNNGV come from the germline V gene. Written as DNA, the CDR3 is TGTGCCAGCAGCCTGGGACAAATTTATTCACCCCTCCACTTT. Translating gives CASSLGQIYSPLHF.

To note about this clone: The same CDR3 also results from other DNA sequences found in this sample. The CDR3 region is CASSSSYEQYF. In DNA form, the CDR3 reads TGTGCCAGCAGTTCGTCCTACGAGCAGTACTTC. This chain joins TRBV27 and TRBJ2-7, with D hard to call. Trimming took off 4 bases at V and 1 base at J, with 2 bases between the two ends. This CDR3 comprises 11 residues. Germline V CDR1 and CDR2: MNHEY, SMNVEV (reference sequence).

This clone was counted a few times. The rearrangement uses TRBV4-1 and TRBJ2-7; the match to TRBD2 covers 7 bases. Germline trimming cut 1 base from V and 0 bases from J; bases unmatched to any gene: 9. The CDR3 runs 17 residues. Germline-derived CDR1 and CDR2 are MGHRA and YSYEKL. The CDR3 loop is CASSQALGSGVSYEQYF. In DNA form, the CDR3 reads TGCGCCAGCAGCCAAGCCCTAGGCAGCGGGGTCTCCTACGAGCAGTACTTC.

The chain links TRBV27 to TRBJ2-2; no firm D call. Germline V gene sequence: CDR1 MNHEY, CDR2 SMNVEV (reference sequence). Trimming took off 6 bases at V and 5 bases at J, with 10 bases between the two ends. The CDR3 has 13 amino acids. The CDR3 nucleotides read TGTGCCAGCAGGTGGAGAGTTACCGGGGAGCTGTTTTTT. It translates to CASRWRVTGELFF.